A selection of T cell receptor beta chains follows, all from one sample in a study of cytomegalovirus exposure and HLA in healthy donors. TCRdb keeps only in-frame clones here, not all; method: immunoSEQ multiplex PCR. The table has 100,000 or so clones, about four fifths seen once. Sequenced: PBMCs. Receptors originate from a man aged 25-45 years in good health and CMV-seronegative. The CDR3 runs from the conserved cysteine through the conserved F or W. A D gene is named only where the DNA matches it firmly. The size entry is marked missing in some rows and otherwise reads once, few, many or a size class.

. | TRBJ1-5 | TRBV7-9 | . | CASSLPGSNQPQHF | TGTGCCAGCAGCTTACCGGGTAGCAATCAGCCCCAGCATTTT
. | TRBJ1-3 | TRBV5-1 | TRBD1 | CASSPDRASGNTIYF | TGCGCCAGCAGCCCGGACAGGGCCTCTGGAAACACCATATATTTT
. | TRBJ2-2 | TRBV25-1 | . | CASTPPGPGELFF | TGTGCCAGCACCCCCCCGGGTCCCGGGGAGCTGTTTTTT
. | TRBJ2-7 | TRBV19 | TRBD2 | CASSPSRTSGSYEQYF | TGTGCCAGTAGTCCCTCCAGGACTAGCGGGAGTTACGAGCAGTACTTC
. | TRBJ2-7 | TRBV4-3 | TRBD1 | CASSQDAKDRGYEQYF | TGCGCCAGCAGCCAAGATGCCAAGGACAGGGGGTACGAGCAGTACTTC
. | TRBJ2-3 | TRBV5-1 | . | CASSRGSTDTQYF | TGCGCCAGCAGCAGGGGTAGCACAGATACGCAGTATTTT
. | TRBJ2-5 | TRBV18 | . | CASSPPGGFETQYF | TGTGCCAGCTCACCACCTGGGGGGTTTGAGACCCAGTACTTC
. | TRBJ1-2 | TRBV5-1 | . | CASSLGQSYGYTF | TGCGCCAGCAGCTTGGGACAGAGCTATGGCTACACCTTC
. | TRBJ1-1 | TRBV9 | . | CASSARTGQNTEAFF | TGTGCCAGCAGCGCCCGTACGGGACAAAACACTGAAGCTTTCTTT
. | TRBJ2-7 | TRBV6-5 | TRBD1 | CASSHTGTGGYEQYF | TGTGCCAGCAGTCACACCGGGACAGGGGGGTACGAGCAGTACTTC
. | TRBJ2-7 | TRBV18 | TRBD1 | CASSPGTVNTYEQYF | TGTGCCAGCTCACCGGGGACAGTCAATACCTACGAGCAGTACTTC
. | TRBJ2-7 | TRBV5-8 | TRBD1 | CASSSGQGAGSYEQYF | TGTGCCAGCAGCTCCGGACAGGGGGCGGGCTCCTACGAGCAGTACTTC
. | TRBJ2-1 | TRBV7-9 | . | CASSLDSEQFF | TGTGCCAGCAGCTTAGACAGTGAGCAGTTCTTC
. | TRBJ2-7 | TRBV5-6 | . | CASTFNAGYSYEQYF | TGTGCCAGCACCTTTAACGCGGGGTACTCCTACGAGCAGTACTTC
. | TRBJ2-2 | TRBV2 | TRBD2 | CASQRGPGTGELFF | TGTGCCAGCCAGCGGGGGCCGGGCACCGGGGAGCTGTTTTTT
. | TRBJ2-2 | TRBV5-8 | TRBD2 | CASSLILAGNTGELFF | TGTGCCAGCAGCTTGATCCTAGCGGGAAACACCGGGGAGCTGTTTTTT
. | TRBJ1-1 | TRBV5-1 | TRBD1 | CASSPRTGYDTEAFF | TGCGCCAGCAGCCCCCGGACAGGCTATGACACTGAAGCTTTCTTT
. | TRBJ1-5 | TRBV29-1 | . | CSVGAGNQPQHF | TGCAGCGTTGGAGCTGGCAATCAGCCCCAGCATTTT
few | TRBJ1-1 | TRBV5-4 | . | CASSLATAADTEAFF | TGTGCCAGCAGCTTGGCCACAGCGGCGGACACTGAAGCTTTCTTT
. | TRBJ2-7 | TRBV4-1 | TRBD1 | CASSQPNRDRGREQYF | TGCGCCAGCAGCCAACCTAATCGGGACAGGGGGCGAGAGCAGTACTTC
. | TRBJ1-1 | TRBV5-1 | . | CASSSPRGSAENTEAFF | TGCGCCAGCAGCTCGCCCCGTGGCAGCGCGGAGAACACTGAAGCTTTCTTT
. | TRBJ2-3 | TRBV5-4 | TRBD2 | CASSLAFGPSGGGSDTQYF | TGTGCCAGCAGCTTGGCCTTCGGCCCTAGCGGGGGGGGCTCAGATACGCAGTATTTT
. | TRBJ2-6 | TRBV10-3 | . | CAISESNRLNRSGANVLTF | TGTGCCATCAGTGAGTCGAACAGACTAAATCGCTCTGGGGCCAACGTCCTGACTTTC
once | TRBJ2-7 | TRBV2 | . | CASLARGPYEQYF | TGTGCCAGCCTTGCCAGGGGTCCCTACGAGCAGTACTTC
. | TRBJ1-4 | TRBV30 | . | CAWKTGLTNEKLFF | TGTGCCTGGAAGACAGGTCTAACTAATGAAAAACTGTTTTTT
. | TRBJ1-1 | TRBV11-2 | . | CASSSYRRGEDTEAFF | TGTGCCAGCAGCTCTTATAGAAGGGGCGAGGACACTGAAGCTTTCTTT
. | TRBJ2-7 | TRBV30 | TRBD2 | CAWSVGSGPYEQYF | TGTGCCTGGAGTGTTGGTAGCGGGCCCTACGAGCAGTACTTC
. | TRBJ2-1 | TRBV7-9 | TRBD1 | CASSADRGQYNEQFF | TGTGCCAGCAGCGCTGACAGGGGGCAGTACAATGAGCAGTTCTTC
. | TRBJ2-5 | TRBV6-6 | TRBD2 | CASRDSGGAGLETQYF | TGTGCCAGCCGCGATTCGGGGGGGGCCGGTTTAGAGACCCAGTACTTC
. | TRBJ1-5 | TRBV7-9 | . | CASSSEGLYNNQPQHF | TGTGCCAGCAGTTCAGAGGGACTCTACAACAATCAGCCCCAGCATTTT
. | TRBJ2-1 | TRBV7-9 | TRBD2 | CASSPNQLAGGNEQFF | TGTGCCAGCAGCCCGAACCAACTAGCGGGAGGTAATGAGCAGTTCTTC
. | TRBJ2-3 | TRBV11-2 | . | CASSPPFLGGSTDTQYF | TGTGCCAGCAGCCCGCCATTTTTGGGCGGGTCCACAGATACGCAGTATTTT
. | TRBJ2-7 | TRBV6-5 | . | CATRGSTYEQYF | TGTGCCACCCGGGGATCTACCTACGAGCAGTACTTC
once | TRBJ1-2 | TRBV5-8 | . | CASSLREGDYGYTF | TGTGCCAGCAGCTTAAGGGAGGGCGACTATGGCTACACCTTC
once | TRBJ1-1 | TRBV4-1 | . | CASSQVEGWAEAFF | TGCGCCAGCAGCCAAGTCGAGGGCTGGGCTGAAGCTTTCTTT
. | TRBJ2-7 | TRBV7-9 | TRBD1 | CASSLSGDRSSYEQYF | TGTGCCAGCAGCTTGTCAGGGGACAGGAGCTCCTACGAGCAGTACTTC
. | TRBJ1-2 | TRBV5-1 | . | CASSTTNPSGPMRAGYGYTF | TGCGCCAGCAGCACGACCAACCCTTCAGGTCCTATGAGGGCTGGGTATGGCTACACCTTC
. | TRBJ1-4 | TRBV6-4 | . | CASSDSYGGSVEKLFF | TGTGCCAGCAGTGACTCGTACGGGGGGTCGGTCGAAAAACTGTTTTTT
. | TRBJ2-1 | TRBV6-5 | . | CASSSLGNEQFF | TGTGCCAGCAGTTCTCTAGGCAATGAGCAGTTCTTC
. | TRBJ1-5 | TRBV9 | . | CASSVDPNGGQPQHF | TGTGCCAGCAGCGTAGACCCAAACGGAGGACAGCCCCAGCATTTT
. | TRBJ2-7 | TRBV4-3 | . | CASSQDVGQISYEQYF | TGCGCCAGCAGCCAAGATGTTGGGCAGATCTCCTACGAGCAGTACTTC
. | TRBJ2-1 | TRBV4-1 | . | CASSQDPQVGNEQFF | TGCGCCAGCAGCCAAGACCCACAGGTCGGCAATGAGCAGTTCTTC
. | TRBJ1-2 | TRBV19 | . | CASSIRPGQDIGYTF | TGTGCCAGTAGTATCCGTCCGGGACAAGATATAGGCTACACCTTC
. | TRBJ1-4 | TRBV4-1 | TRBD1 | CASSPRQGGEKLFF | TGCGCCAGCAGCCCCAGACAGGGGGGTGAAAAACTGTTTTTT
. | TRBJ1-1 | TRBV19 | TRBD1 | CASTSSTGDVTRMNTEAFF | TGTGCCAGTACCTCTTCGACAGGGGACGTTACCCGCATGAACACTGAAGCTTTCTTT
few | TRBJ1-2 | TRBV19 | . | CASSTPGLRNYGYTF | TGTGCCAGTAGTACCCCGGGACTAAGGAACTATGGCTACACCTTC
. | TRBJ2-7 | TRBV29-1 | TRBD1 | CSVVVGQGVHEQYF | TGCAGCGTCGTAGTGGGACAGGGTGTCCACGAGCAGTACTTC
. | TRBJ2-7 | TRBV29-1 | TRBD1 | CSVEDLRGPQGEQYF | TGCAGCGTTGAAGATCTCAGGGGGCCCCAGGGGGAGCAGTACTTC
. | TRBJ2-5 | TRBV30 | TRBD2 | CAWTLGLVETQYF | TGTGCCTGGACCCTCGGACTAGTCGAGACCCAGTACTTC
. | TRBJ1-4 | TRBV2 | . | CASRDGTATNEKLFF | TGTGCCAGCAGAGACGGGACTGCAACTAATGAAAAACTGTTTTTT
. | TRBJ2-1 | TRBV10-3 | . | CAINSADEQFF | TGTGCCATCAACTCGGCGGATGAGCAGTTCTTC
. | TRBJ1-2 | TRBV6-5 | . | CASSSGNYGYTF | TGTGCCAGCAGTTCAGGGAACTATGGCTACACCTTC
once | TRBJ2-7 | TRBV6-5 | . | CASPRGSKNYEQYF | TGTGCCAGCCCAAGGGGTTCGAAAAACTACGAGCAGTACTTC
. | TRBJ2-7 | TRBV2 | . | CASSEQGVYYEQYF | TGTGCCAGCAGTGAACAGGGCGTATACTACGAGCAGTACTTC
. | TRBJ1-2 | TRBV7-8 | TRBD1 | CASSLMTGIRIIGYGYTF | TGTGCCAGCAGCTTGATGACAGGGATAAGGATAATAGGCTATGGCTACACCTTC
. | TRBJ1-6 | TRBV9 | . | CASRRENNSPLHF | TGTGCCAGCAGGAGGGAGAATAATTCACCCCTCCACTTT
. | TRBJ2-6 | TRBV28 | . | CASTPGTGANVLTF | TGTGCCAGCACCCCGGGGACTGGGGCCAACGTCCTGACTTTC
. | TRBJ2-7 | TRBV6-5 | . | CASSYSIGGDEQYF | TGTGCCAGCAGTTACTCGATCGGCGGGGACGAGCAGTACTTC
few | TRBJ1-5 | TRBV7-8 | . | CASSPGGGAGSNQPQHF | TGTGCCAGCAGCCCTGGGGGGGGCGCAGGGAGCAATCAGCCCCAGCATTTT